This T cell receptor (beta chain) was captured in a study of T-cell reconstitution after alpha-beta-depleted transplantation in children. V was clipped by 0 bases and J by 3 bases, with 12 bases between them. Germline CDR1 DFQATT, CDR2 SNEGSKA (reference sequence). This CDR3 spans 14 amino acids. Study results and limitations: Expanded clones from the graft, numbering several hundred, reportedly supplied alpha-beta T cells about two months after transplant. Fresh T-cell production supplied most of the T-cell counts and diversity seen one year after transplant. TCRbeta diversity was high at day 60 in some patients (a result of surviving recipient T cells and thymic progenitors).

Details on this clonotype: The antigen is undetermined.

Researchers prepared the TCRbeta library using unique molecular identifiers, the study reports. MiXCR was run by TCRdb on the PCR reads, yielding one entry per CDR3 protein. The profile shows fewer than 400,000 distinct CDR3 sequences, over 20% of them singletons. The TCR comes from a male patient aged 10 to 17 who had a stem cell transplant for acute lymphoblastic leukemia, so the T cells may come from the graft donor. Sequenced material: PBMCs, mostly from graft donor cells, taken 180 days after TCRalphabeta/CD19-depleted stem cell transplant. The genes are TRBV20-1 and TRBJ2-7, with D possibly matching TRBD2 (6 bases). The CDR3 reads CSARDLSTSYEQYF. The CDR3 DNA sequence: TGCAGTGCTAGAGATTTGTCGACTAGCTACGAGCAGTACTTC.